This is a list of T cell receptor beta chains from one sample in a study of cytomegalovirus exposure and HLA in healthy donors. Some clones are missing from TCRdb's copy, which holds only in-frame ones; the method was immunoSEQ multiplex PCR. Among 150,000 to 200,000 clones listed, 85% to 90% were seen once. The specimen sequenced was PBMCs. Receptors originate from a man aged 18 to 29 in good health and CMV-seronegative. Each CDR3 is given with its conserved first and last residue.

>TRBV4-2|TRBJ2-7
CASSQDYPSYEQYF
>TRBV18|TRBJ1-1
CASSPDGRNEAFF
>TRBV5-8|TRBJ2-2
CAPQAGTANTGELFF
>TRBV2|TRBJ1-2
CASSDEAKDRVGGYTF
>TRBV19|TRBJ2-5
CASSIDEAGRETQYF
>TRBV6-5|TRBJ1-1
CASSYPSGEAFF
>TRBV30|TRBJ1-5
CAWRVGEDQPQHF
>TRBV28|TRBJ2-7
CASQHQQGDYEQYF
>TRBV7-9|TRBJ2-7
CASSPEGLVNYEQYF
>TRBV7-7|TRBJ2-5
CASSHVRGVQETQYF
>TRBV19|TRBJ1-5
CASTGGPNQPQHF
>TRBV7-6|TRBJ2-5
CASSPRWGEETQYF
>TRBV7-2|TRBJ1-5
CASSLDRWAQPQHF